This TCR beta chain was captured in a study of blood T cell dynamics during melanoma immunotherapy. Time point here: pre-treatment baseline. The table came from immunoSEQ multiplex PCR; TCRdb's copy has only in-frame clones and leaves some out. The data show just over 7,000 clones, about four fifths seen once. V was shortened by 3 bases and J by 0 bases, with 13 bases between the two germline ends. Germline assignment: CDR1 SGHRS and CDR2 YFSETQ. This CDR3 has 15 residues. This clonotype was obtained from a human donor with melanoma. Sequenced here: blood, sampled from a patient treated with checkpoint blockade. The rearrangement uses TRBV5-1 and TRBJ2-7; tentatively, D is TRBD1 or TRBD2 (5 bases each). The CDR3 coding sequence is TGCGCCAGCAGCTCGGATGGGACGGGCTCCTACGAGCAGTACTTC. It specifies CASSSDGTGSYEQYF. Full variable domain (missing parts from reference TRBV5-1 and TRBJ2-7): KAGVTQTPRYLIKTRGQQVTLSCSPISGHRSVSWYQQTPGQGLQFLFEYFSETQRNKGNFPGRFSGRQFSNSRSEMNVSTLELGDSALYLCASSSDGTGSYEQYFGPGTRLTVT.